Described below is a single TCR beta chain sequence and its context. Its target is unknown. In each case, RNA was isolated and then reverse transcribed into cDNA as the sequencing template. Method: immunoSEQ multiplex PCR; TCRdb's copy keeps in-frame clones and lacks some. The repertoire holds more than 100,000 clones, with around 84% as singletons. The treatment here: oral pan-JAK inhibitor, 5-10 mg twice daily. This sample was taken from a study of CD8+ T cells in alopecia areata. This CDR3 spans 14 amino acids. Trimming pared 3 bases from V and 0 bases from J, leaving 7 bases between. Looked up from germline, CDR1 is SGDLS and CDR2 is YYNGEE. Study conclusions and caveats: Sharing of TCRs across patients appeared less clear than in mice, possibly for HLA-related reasons. Tofacitinib delivered significant drops in scalp clonality and in expanded CD8+ clones among the top 100.

The TCR sequence derives from a human donor with alopecia areata. V usage is TRBV9 and J usage is TRBJ1-5; unclear D gene. Specimen: CD8+ T cells sorted from blood, collected at approximately week 30, from a patient treated with tofacitinib. This chain's CDR3 is CASSAGNSNQPQHF. CDR3 coding DNA: TGTGCCAGCAGCGCCGGGAATAGCAATCAGCCCCAGCATTTT.